This TCR beta chain was retrieved from a study of blood T cell repertoires in COVID-19. Study overall: Samples representing acute and convalescent COVID-19 were sourced from the United States, Italy and Spain. Nucleic acid was either cDNA or gDNA, and it came from T cells, B-cell-depleted T cells, or PBMCs.

Germline CDR1 and CDR2: PRHDT and FYEKMQ (reference sequence). CDR3 length: 19 amino acids. Trimming removed 6 bases at V and 0 bases at J, with 25 bases between. Original data processing: Reference gene primers were amplified, and this amplification served to estimate nucleated cell counts. The data were produced by immunoSEQ multiplex PCR, yet TCRdb's version contains in-frame clones alone and is incomplete. D and trimming were read from the DNA, whereas the V and J calls and clone size are those reported in that table. The repertoire holds 200,000 to 300,000 clones, about 83% seen once, with roughly 5.5% in the top ten.

The source material was peripheral blood. This TCR was recovered from a human donor in a cohort sampled during active COVID-19. The genes are TRBV13 and TRBJ2-3; D not certain. As DNA, the CDR3 is TGTGCCAGCAGAGTCAGCGCCGTAAATGCTCCCTCTAGCACAGATACGCAGTATTTT. This encodes CASRVSAVNAPSSTDTQYF.